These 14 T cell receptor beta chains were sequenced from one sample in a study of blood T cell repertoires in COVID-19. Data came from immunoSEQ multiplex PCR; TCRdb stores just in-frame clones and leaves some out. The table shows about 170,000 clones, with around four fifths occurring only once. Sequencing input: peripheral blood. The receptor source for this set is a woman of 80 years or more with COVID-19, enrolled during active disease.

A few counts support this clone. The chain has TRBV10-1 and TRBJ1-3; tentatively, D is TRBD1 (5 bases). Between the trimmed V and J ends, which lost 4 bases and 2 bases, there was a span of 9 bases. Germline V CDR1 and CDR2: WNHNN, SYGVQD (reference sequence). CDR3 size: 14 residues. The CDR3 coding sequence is TGCGCCAGCAGTGGCCGACAGACTGGAAACACCATATATTTT. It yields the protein CASSGRQTGNTIYF.

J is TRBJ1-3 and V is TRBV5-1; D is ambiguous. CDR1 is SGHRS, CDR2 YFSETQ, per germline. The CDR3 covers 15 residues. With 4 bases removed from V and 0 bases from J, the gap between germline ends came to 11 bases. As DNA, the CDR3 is TGCGCCAGCAGCCCCCTCGCGAGCTCTGGAAACACCATATATTTT. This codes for CASSPLASSGNTIYF.

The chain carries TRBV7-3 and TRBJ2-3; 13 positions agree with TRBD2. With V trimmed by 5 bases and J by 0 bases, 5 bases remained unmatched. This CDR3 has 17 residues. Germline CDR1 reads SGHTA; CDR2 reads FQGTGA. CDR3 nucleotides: TGTGCCAGCAGCCCAAGACTAGCGGGAGGAAGCACAGATACGCAGTATTTT. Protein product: CASSPRLAGGSTDTQYF.

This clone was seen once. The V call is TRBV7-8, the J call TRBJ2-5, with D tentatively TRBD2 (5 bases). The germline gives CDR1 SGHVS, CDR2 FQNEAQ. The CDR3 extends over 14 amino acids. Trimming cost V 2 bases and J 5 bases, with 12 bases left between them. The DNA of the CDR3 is TGTGCCAGCAGCTTATCATTAGCGCGGGAGACCCAGTACTTC. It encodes CASSLSLARETQYF.

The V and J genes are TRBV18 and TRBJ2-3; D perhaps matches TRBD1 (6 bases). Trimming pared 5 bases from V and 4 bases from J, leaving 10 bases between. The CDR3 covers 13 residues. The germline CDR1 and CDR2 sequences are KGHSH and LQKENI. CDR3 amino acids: CASSGQRPDTQYF. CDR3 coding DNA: TGTGCCAGCTCAGGACAGCGCCCAGATACGCAGTATTTT.

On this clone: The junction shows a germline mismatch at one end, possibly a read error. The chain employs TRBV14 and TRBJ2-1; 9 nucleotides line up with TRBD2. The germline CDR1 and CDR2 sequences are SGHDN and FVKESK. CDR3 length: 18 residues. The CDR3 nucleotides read TGTGCCAGCAGCCCCTTGACTAGCGGAATACCATCCTGCAATGAGCAGTTCTTC. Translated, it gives CASSPLTSGIPSCNEQFF.

DNA for the CDR3: TGTGCCACCAGCAGAGATTATGGGGGCAACGAGCAGTACTTC. Protein: CATSRDYGGNEQYF. This sequence joins TRBV15 and TRBJ2-7; D may be TRBD1 (6 bases). The CDR3 covers 14 residues. Germline lookup yields CDR1 LNHNV and CDR2 YYDKDF (reference sequence). Trimming left V 0 bases short and J 5 bases short, with 11 bases between.

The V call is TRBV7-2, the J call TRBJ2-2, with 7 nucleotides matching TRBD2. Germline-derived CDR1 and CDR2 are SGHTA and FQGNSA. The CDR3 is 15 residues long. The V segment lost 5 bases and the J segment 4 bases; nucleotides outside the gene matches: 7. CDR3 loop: CASSLGLGSTGELFF. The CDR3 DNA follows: TGTGCCAGCAGCCTAGGACTAGGGAGCACCGGGGAGCTGTTTTTT.

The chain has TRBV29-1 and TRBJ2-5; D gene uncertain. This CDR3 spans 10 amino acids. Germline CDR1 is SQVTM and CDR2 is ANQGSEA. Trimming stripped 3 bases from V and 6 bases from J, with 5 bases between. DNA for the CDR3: TGCAGCGTTGAGGCACAGACCCAGTACTTC. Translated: CSVEAQTQYF.

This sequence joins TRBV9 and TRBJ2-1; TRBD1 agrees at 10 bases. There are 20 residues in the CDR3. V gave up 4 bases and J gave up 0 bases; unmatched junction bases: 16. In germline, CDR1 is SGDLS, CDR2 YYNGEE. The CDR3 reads CASSPNLGTGALSSYNEQFF. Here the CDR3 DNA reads TGTGCCAGCAGCCCTAATCTGGGGACAGGGGCTCTAAGCTCCTACAATGAGCAGTTCTTC.

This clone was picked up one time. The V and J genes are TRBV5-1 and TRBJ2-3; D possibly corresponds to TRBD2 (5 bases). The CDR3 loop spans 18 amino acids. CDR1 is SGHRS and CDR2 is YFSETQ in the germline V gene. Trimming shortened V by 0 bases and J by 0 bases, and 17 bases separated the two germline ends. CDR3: CASSLAKTGFSSTDTQYF. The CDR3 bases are TGCGCCAGCAGCTTGGCCAAAACGGGATTCTCTAGCACAGATACGCAGTATTTT.

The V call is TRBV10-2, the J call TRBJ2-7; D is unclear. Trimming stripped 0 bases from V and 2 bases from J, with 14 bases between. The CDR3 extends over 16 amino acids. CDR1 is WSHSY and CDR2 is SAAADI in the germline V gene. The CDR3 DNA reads TGCGCCAGCAGTGAGTCGGCCCTTTTTTCTCCCTACGAGCAGTACTTC. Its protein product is CASSESALFSPYEQYF.

As DNA, the CDR3 is TGCGCCAGCAGCCAAGATCTTCAGCGGGGGGGCCTCGCAGATACGCAGTATTTT. Translation: CASSQDLQRGGLADTQYF. V is TRBV4-3 and J is TRBJ2-3; 10 bases match TRBD2. Germline CDR1 and CDR2: LGHNA and YSLEER. V shed 0 bases and J 4 bases; nucleotides not matched to a gene: 10. This CDR3 region has 18 residues.

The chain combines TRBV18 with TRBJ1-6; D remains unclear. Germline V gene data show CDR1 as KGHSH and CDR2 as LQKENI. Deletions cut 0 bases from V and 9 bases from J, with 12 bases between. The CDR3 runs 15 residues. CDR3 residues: CASSPPVGLGSPLHF. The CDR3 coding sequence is TGTGCCAGCTCACCACCGGTGGGCCTGGGTTCACCCCTCCACTTT.